This T cell receptor (beta chain) originates from a study of T cell clonality in common variable immunodeficiency. This clone was counted between two and nine times. Antigen specificity is unknown. The read terminates 3 residues ahead of where the CDR3 ends, so the germline J gene completes it. This CDR3 contains 15 residues. CDR1 and CDR2 from the germline V gene are SEHNR and FQNEAQ (reference sequence). Blood samples were heparinized, about 4.5 to 9 ml per donor. Findings and caveats of the study: Compared with controls, CVID subjects had fewer shared TCRbeta clones. TCRbeta clonality was increased in CVID versus healthy controls. Links between repertoire features and CVID complications were heterogeneity-limited.

TCRdb keeps only in-frame clones here, not all; method: immunoSEQ multiplex PCR. The repertoire has tens of thousands of clones, none seen only once; the ten largest take around 2.1%. Sequencing used peripheral blood mononuclear cells. The TCR comes from a person between 18 and 69 years old in good health. V and J are TRBV7-9 and TRBJ1-2; a weak D match, TRBD1 (5 bases). The CDR3 region is CASSFPAGRVDTYTF. Incomplete CDR3 DNA: TGTGCCAGCAGCTTCCCAGCAGGGAGGGTGGATACC.